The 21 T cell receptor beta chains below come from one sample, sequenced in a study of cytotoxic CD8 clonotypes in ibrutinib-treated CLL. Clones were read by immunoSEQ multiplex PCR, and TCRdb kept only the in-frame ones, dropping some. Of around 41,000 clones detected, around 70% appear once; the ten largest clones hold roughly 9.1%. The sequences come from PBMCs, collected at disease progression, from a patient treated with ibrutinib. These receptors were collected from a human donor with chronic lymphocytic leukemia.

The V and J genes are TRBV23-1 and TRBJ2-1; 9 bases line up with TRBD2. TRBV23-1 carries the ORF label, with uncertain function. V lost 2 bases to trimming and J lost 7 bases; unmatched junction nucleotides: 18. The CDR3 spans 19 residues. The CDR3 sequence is CASSQPRQGRIAGANEQFF. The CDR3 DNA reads TGCGCCAGCAGTCAACCCCGACAGGGTAGAATAGCGGGGGCGAATGAGCAGTTCTTC.

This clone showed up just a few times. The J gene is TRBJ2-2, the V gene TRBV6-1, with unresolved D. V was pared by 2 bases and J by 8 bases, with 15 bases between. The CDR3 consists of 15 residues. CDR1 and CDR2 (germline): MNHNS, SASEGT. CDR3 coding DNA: TGTGCCAGCAGTGAATGGGCCCCTGAGGAGGGGGAGCTGTTTTTT. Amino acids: CASSEWAPEEGELFF.

CDR3 residues: CASSLWSSEQYF. For the CDR3, the DNA is TGTGCCAGCAGCTTGTGGTCTTCCGAGCAGTACTTC. V usage is TRBV5-6 and J usage is TRBJ2-7; D remains unclear. Per the germline V gene, CDR1 is SGHDT and CDR2 is YYEEEE. Trimming stripped 1 base from V and 6 bases from J, with 8 bases between. This CDR3 region has 12 residues.

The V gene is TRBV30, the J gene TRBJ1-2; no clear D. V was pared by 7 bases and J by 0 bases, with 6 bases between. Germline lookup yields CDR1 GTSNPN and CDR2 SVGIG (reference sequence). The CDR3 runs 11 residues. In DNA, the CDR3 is TGTGCCTCCAGAGCTAACTATGGCTACACCTTC. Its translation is CASRANYGYTF. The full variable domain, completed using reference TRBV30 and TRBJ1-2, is SQTIHQWPATLVQPVGSPLSLECTVEGTSNPNLYWYRQAAGRGLQLLFYSVGIGQISSEVPQNLSASRPQDRQFILSSKKLLLSDSGFYLCASRANYGYTFGSGTRLTVV.

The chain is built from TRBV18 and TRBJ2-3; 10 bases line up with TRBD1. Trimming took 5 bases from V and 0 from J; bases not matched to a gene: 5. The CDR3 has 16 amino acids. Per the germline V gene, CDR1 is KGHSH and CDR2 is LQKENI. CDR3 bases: TGTGCCAGCTCAGGGGACAGGGGCCTAAGCACAGATACGCAGTATTTT. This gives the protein CASSGDRGLSTDTQYF.

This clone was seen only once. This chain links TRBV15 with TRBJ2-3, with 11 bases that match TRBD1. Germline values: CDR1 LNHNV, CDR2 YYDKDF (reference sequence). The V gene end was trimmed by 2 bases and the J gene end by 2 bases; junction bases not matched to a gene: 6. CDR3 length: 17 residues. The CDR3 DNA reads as TGTGCCACCAGCAGATCGGGACAGGGGGTAATCACAGATACGCAGTATTTT. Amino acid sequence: CATSRSGQGVITDTQYF.

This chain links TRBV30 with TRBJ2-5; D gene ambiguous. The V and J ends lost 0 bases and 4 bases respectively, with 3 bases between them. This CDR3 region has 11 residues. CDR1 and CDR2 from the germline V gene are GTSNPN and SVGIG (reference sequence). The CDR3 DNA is TGTGCCTGGAGTGTACTAGAGACCCAGTACTTC. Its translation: CAWSVLETQYF.

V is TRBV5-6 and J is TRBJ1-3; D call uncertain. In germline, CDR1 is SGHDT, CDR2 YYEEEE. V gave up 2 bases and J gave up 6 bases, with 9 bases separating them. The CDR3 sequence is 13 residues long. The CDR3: CASSLRGVNTIYF. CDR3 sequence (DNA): TGTGCCAGCAGCTTAAGAGGCGTAAACACCATATATTTT.

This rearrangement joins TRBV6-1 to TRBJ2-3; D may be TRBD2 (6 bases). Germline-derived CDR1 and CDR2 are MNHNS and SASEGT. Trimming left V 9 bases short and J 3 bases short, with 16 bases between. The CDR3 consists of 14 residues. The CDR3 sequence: CASGPGLGTDTQYF. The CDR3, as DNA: TGTGCCAGTGGACCGGGACTTGGGACAGATACGCAGTATTTT.

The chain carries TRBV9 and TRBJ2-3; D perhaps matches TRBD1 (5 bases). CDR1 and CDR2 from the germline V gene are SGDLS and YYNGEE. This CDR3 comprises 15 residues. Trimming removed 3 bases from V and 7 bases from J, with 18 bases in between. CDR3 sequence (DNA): TGTGCCAGCAGCGGCCCTGGGGCAGGGTTGTATACGCAGTATTTT. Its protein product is CASSGPGAGLYTQYF.

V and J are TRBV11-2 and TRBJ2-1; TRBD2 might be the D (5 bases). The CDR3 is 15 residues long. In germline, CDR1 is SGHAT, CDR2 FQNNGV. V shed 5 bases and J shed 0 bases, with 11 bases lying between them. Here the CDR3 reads CASSPGSSSYNEQFF. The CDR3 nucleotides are TGTGCCAGCAGCCCTGGGAGTAGCTCCTACAATGAGCAGTTCTTC.

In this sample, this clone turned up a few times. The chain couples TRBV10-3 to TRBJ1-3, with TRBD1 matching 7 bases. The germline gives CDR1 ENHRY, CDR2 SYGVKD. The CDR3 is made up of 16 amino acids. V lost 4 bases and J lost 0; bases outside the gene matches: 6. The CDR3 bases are TGTGCCATCAGTGGTTGGACAGGAGACTCTGGAAACACCATATATTTT. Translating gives CAISGWTGDSGNTIYF.

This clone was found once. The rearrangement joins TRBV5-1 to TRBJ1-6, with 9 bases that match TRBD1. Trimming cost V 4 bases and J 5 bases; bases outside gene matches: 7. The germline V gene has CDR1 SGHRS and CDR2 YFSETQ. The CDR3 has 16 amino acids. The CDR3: CASSQGQGSHNSPLHF. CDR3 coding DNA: TGCGCCAGCAGCCAGGGACAGGGCTCTCATAATTCACCCCTCCACTTT.

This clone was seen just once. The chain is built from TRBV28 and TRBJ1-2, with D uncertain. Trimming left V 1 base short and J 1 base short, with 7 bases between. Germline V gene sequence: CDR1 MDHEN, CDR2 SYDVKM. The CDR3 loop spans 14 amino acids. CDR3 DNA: TGTGCCAGCAGTTTATTCAATTTTAACTATGGCTACACCTTC. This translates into CASSLFNFNYGYTF.

The CDR3 loop reads CASTDIGQLINYGYTF. Written as DNA, the CDR3 is TGTGCCAGCACCGATATCGGACAGCTAATTAACTATGGCTACACCTTC. This chain joins TRBV28 and TRBJ1-2, with D tentatively TRBD1 (6 bases). This CDR3 is built from 16 residues. The germline CDR1 and CDR2 sequences are MDHEN and SYDVKM. Trimming cost V 7 bases and J 1 base, with 19 bases left between them.

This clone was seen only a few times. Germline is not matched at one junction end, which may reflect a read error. In DNA form, the CDR3 reads TGTGCCAGCAGCCTTCAGGGACCCGTTTTT. Amino acid sequence: CASSLQGPVF. The chain employs TRBV2 and TRBJ2-3; D could derive from TRBD1 or TRBD2 (5 bases each). Per germline, CDR1 SNHLY and CDR2 FYNNEI. CDR3 length: 10 residues.

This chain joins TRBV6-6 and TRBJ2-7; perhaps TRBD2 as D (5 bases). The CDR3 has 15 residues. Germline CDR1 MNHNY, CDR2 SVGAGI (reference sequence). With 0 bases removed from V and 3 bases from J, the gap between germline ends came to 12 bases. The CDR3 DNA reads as TGTGCCAGCAGTTACTCCTCGGCAGCGGTCTACGAGCAGTACTTC. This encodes CASSYSSAAVYEQYF.

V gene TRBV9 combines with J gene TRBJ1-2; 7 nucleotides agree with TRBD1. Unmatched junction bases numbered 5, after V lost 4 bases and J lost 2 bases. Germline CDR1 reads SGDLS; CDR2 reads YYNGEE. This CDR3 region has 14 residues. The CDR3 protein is CASSPMTGNYGYTF. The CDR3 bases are TGTGCCAGCAGCCCTATGACAGGGAACTATGGCTACACCTTC.

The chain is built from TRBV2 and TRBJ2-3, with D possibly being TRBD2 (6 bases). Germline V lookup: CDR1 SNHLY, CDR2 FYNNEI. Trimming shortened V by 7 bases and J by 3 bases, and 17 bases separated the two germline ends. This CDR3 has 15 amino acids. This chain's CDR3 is CASTPLPRGTDTQYF. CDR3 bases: TGTGCCAGCACTCCCCTACCCCGGGGGACAGATACGCAGTATTTT. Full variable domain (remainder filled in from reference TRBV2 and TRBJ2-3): EPEVTQTPSHQVTQMGQEVILRCVPISNHLYFYWYRQILGQKVEFLVSFYNNEISEKSEIFDDQFSVERPDGSNFTLKIRSTKLEDSAMYFCASTPLPRGTDTQYFGPGTRLTVL.

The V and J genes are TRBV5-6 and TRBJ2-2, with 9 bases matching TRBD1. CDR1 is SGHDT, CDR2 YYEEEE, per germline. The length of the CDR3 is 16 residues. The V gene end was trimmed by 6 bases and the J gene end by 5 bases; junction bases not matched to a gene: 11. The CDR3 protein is CASTKRGTGTTGELFF. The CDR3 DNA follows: TGTGCCAGCACCAAGAGGGGGACAGGGACGACCGGGGAGCTGTTTTTT.

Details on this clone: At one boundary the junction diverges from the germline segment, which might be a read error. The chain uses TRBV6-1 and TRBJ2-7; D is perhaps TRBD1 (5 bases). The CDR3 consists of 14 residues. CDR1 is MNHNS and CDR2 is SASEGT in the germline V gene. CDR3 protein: CASIEAGYDYEQYF. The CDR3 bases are TGTGCCAGCATTGAAGCAGGGTACGACTACGAGCAGTACTTC.